Listed below are T cell receptor beta chains from one sample, sequenced in a study of T-cell reconstitution after alpha-beta-depleted transplantation in children. TCRdb re-called the PCR reads with MiXCR, one entry per CDR3 protein. This table has around 600,000 distinct CDR3 sequences, roughly 17% appearing once. Sequenced material: PBMCs from the stem cell graft donor, taken from the stem cell graft. These receptors all stem from a human donor who donated a stem cell graft to a child with acute myeloid leukemia. Both conserved end residues are part of each CDR3. D genes are given only for firm matches. Expanded clones are given a class, and other clones once, few, many or no size at all.

abundance	v_gene	d_gene	j_gene	CDR3nt	CDR3aa
many	TRBV12-3/TRBV12-4	NA	TRBJ2-3	TGTGCCAGCAGTTTAACCCCCTACTTGTCCCAACGGAGCACAGATACGCAGTATTTT	CASSLTPYLSQRSTDTQYF
many	TRBV12-3/TRBV12-4	NA	TRBJ2-5	TGTGCCAGCAGCCCGCCGGTTGATCAAGAGACCCAGTACTTC	CASSPPVDQETQYF
many	TRBV5-6	NA	TRBJ1-6	TGTGCCAGCAGCAACTCCCGGGAGCTCTATAATTCACCCCTCCACTTT	CASSNSRELYNSPLHF
many	TRBV7-2	NA	TRBJ1-5	TGTGCCAGCAGCCCTAGGACGGGTAGCAATCAGCCCCAGCATTTT	CASSPRTGSNQPQHF
few	TRBV20-1	NA	TRBJ2-5	TGCAGTGCGCCATATCCCACGTCGGGTGCGCAAGAGACCCAGTACTTC	CSAPYPTSGAQETQYF
many	TRBV29-1	NA	TRBJ1-2	TGCAGCGTAGCAGTTAACTATGGCTACACCTTC	CSVAVNYGYTF
NA	TRBV24-1	NA	TRBJ2-7	TGTGCCACCGGTCCAAGGGGGAACTCCTACGAGCAGTACTTC	CATGPRGNSYEQYF
many	TRBV20-1	NA	TRBJ2-7	TGCAGTGCTAGACCACCTGGCAGGGTCTACGAGCAGTACTTC	CSARPPGRVYEQYF
NA	TRBV12-3/TRBV12-4	NA	TRBJ2-1	TGTGCCAGCAGTCCCCTAATAGGCGGTGAGCAGTTCTTC	CASSPLIGGEQFF
few	TRBV21-1	NA	TRBJ1-1	TGTGCCAGCAGCAAAGACGACAGATCTTTCCCTGAAGCTTTCTTT	CASSKDDRSFPEAFF
NA	TRBV5-6	TRBD1	TRBJ1-1	TGTGCCAGCAGCTTGGGAGGGACAGGGGGATTGGTGAACACTGAAGCTTTCTTT	CASSLGGTGGLVNTEAFF
NA	TRBV11-2	TRBD1	TRBJ2-6	TGTGCCAGCAGCATTCTACCGGGACAGCTTTCCTCTGGGGCCAACGTCCTGACTTTC	CASSILPGQLSSGANVLTF
once	TRBV27	NA	TRBJ1-6	TGTGCCAGCAGTCCTCAAAAAGGTGAAATAAATTCACCCCTCCACTTT	CASSPQKGEINSPLHF
many	TRBV5-1	TRBD1	TRBJ2-2	TGCGCCAGCAGCTTGAGGGGACAGTCGAACACCGGGGAGCTGTTTTTT	CASSLRGQSNTGELFF
NA	TRBV20-1	TRBD1	TRBJ1-5	TGCAGTGCTAGAGATTGGACAGGGGCTAGCAATCAGCCCCAGCATTTT	CSARDWTGASNQPQHF
NA	TRBV5-1	NA	TRBJ2-3	TGCGCCAGCAGCTTGTCTTACAGCAGCACAGATACGCAGTATTTT	CASSLSYSSTDTQYF